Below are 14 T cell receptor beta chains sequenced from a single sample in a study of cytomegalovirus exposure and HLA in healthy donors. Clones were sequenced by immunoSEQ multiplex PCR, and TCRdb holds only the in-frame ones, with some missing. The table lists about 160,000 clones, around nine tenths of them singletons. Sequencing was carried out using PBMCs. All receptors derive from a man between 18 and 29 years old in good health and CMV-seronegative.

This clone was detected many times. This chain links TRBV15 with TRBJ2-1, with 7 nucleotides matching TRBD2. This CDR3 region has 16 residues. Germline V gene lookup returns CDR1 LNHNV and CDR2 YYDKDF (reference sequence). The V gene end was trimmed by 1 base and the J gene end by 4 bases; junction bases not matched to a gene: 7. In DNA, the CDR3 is TGTGCCACCAGCAGAGTCGCGGGGGTGGATTACAATGAGCAGTTCTTC. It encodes CATSRVAGVDYNEQFF.

CDR3 residues: CASSQDLVGGDQPQHF. The CDR3 nucleotides are TGCGCCAGCAGCCAAGATTTAGTGGGGGGGGATCAGCCCCAGCATTTT. V gene TRBV4-3 combines with J gene TRBJ1-5; D is possibly TRBD1 (5 bases). V was trimmed by 0 bases and J by 5 bases, leaving 14 bases between them. The CDR3 consists of 16 residues. Germline values: CDR1 LGHNA, CDR2 YSLEER.

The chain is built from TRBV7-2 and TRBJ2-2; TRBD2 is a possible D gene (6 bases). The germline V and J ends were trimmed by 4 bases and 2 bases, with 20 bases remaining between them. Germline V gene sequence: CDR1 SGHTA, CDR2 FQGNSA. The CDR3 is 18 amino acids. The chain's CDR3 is CASSSPRGSSINTGELFF. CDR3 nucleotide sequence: TGTGCCAGCAGCTCCCCTCGGGGGTCCTCAATAAACACCGGGGAGCTGTTTTTT.

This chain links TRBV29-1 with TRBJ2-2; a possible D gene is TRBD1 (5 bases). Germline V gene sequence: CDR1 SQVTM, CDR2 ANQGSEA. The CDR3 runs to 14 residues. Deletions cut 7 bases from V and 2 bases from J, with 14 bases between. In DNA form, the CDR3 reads TGCAGCGCCTGGACATCTACTAACACCGGGGAGCTGTTTTTT. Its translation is CSAWTSTNTGELFF.

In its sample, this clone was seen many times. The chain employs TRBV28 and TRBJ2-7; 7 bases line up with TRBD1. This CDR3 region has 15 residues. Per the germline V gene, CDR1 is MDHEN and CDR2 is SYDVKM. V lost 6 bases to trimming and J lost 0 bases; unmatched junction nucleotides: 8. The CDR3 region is CASRPGDSSSYEQYV. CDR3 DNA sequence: TGTGCCAGCAGGCCAGGGGACAGCAGCTCCTACGAGCAGTACGTC.

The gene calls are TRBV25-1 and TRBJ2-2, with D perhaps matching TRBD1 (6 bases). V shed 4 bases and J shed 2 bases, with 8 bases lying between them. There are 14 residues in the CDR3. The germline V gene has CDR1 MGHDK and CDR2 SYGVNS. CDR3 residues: CASSGTVNTGELFF. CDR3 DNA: TGTGCCAGCAGTGGGACAGTAAACACCGGGGAGCTGTTTTTT.

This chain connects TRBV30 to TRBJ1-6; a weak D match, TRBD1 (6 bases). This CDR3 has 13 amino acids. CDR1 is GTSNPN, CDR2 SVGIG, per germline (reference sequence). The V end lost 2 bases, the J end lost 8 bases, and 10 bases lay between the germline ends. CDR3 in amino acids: CAWSSQGYSPLHF. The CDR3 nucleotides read TGTGCCTGGAGTTCTCAGGGGTATTCACCCCTCCACTTT.

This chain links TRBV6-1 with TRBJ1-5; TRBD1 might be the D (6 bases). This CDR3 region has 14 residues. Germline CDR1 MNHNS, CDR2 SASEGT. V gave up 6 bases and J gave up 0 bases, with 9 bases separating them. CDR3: CASSTGNSNQPQHF. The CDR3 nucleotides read TGTGCCAGCAGCACAGGGAATAGCAATCAGCCCCAGCATTTT.

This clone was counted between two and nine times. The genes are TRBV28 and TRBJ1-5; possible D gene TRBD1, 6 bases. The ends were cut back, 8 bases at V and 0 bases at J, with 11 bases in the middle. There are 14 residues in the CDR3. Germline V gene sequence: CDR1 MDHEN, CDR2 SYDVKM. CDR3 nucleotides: TGTGCCAGCCGAGGGGGACATAGCAATCAGCCCCAGCATTTT. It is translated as CASRGGHSNQPQHF. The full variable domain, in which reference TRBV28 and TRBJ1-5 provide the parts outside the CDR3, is DVKVTQSSRYLVKRTGEKVFLECVQDMDHENMFWYRQDPGLGLRLIYFSYDVKMKEKGDIPEGYSVSREKKERFSLILESASTNQTSMYLCASRGGHSNQPQHFGDGTRLSIL.

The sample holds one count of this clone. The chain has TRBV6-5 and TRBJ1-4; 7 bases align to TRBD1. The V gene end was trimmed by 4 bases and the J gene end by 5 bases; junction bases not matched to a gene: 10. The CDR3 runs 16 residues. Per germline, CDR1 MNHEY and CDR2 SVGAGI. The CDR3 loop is CASSLVGGQSNEKLFF. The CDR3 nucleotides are TGTGCCAGCAGTTTAGTGGGGGGACAGTCGAATGAAAAACTGTTTTTT.

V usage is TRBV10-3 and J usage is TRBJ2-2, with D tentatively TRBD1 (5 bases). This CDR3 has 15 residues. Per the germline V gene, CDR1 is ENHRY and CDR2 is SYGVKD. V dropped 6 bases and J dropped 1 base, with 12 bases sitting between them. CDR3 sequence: CAISLGLGNTGELFF. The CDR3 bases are TGTGCCATCAGCCTGGGGCTAGGGAACACCGGGGAGCTGTTTTTT.

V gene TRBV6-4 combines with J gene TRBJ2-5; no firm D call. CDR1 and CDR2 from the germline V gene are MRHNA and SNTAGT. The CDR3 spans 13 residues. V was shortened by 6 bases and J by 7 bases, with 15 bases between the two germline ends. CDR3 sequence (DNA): TGTGCCAGCAGCGAGACTGGTAGTGGGACCCAGTACTTC. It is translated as CASSETGSGTQYF.

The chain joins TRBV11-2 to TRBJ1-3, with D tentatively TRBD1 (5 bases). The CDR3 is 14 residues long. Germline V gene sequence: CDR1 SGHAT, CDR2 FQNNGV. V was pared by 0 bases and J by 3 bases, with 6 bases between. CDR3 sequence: CASSLDRVGNTIYF. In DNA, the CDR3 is TGTGCCAGCAGCTTAGACAGGGTTGGAAACACCATATATTTT.

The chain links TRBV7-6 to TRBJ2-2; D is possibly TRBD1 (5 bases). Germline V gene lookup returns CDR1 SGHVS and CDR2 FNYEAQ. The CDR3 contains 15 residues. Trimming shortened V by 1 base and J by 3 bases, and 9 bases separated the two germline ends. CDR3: CASSLGQGYTGELFF. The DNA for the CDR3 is TGTGCCAGCAGCTTAGGGCAGGGATACACCGGGGAGCTGTTTTTT.